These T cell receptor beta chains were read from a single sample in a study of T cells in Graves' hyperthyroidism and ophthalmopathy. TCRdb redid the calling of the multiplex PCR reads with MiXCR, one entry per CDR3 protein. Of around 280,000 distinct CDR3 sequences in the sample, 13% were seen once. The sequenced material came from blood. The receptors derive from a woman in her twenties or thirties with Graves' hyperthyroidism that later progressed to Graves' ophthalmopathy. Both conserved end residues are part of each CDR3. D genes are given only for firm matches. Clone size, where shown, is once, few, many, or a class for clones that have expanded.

DNA: TGTGCCTGGAGCCGGACTAGCGGGTACTCCTACGAGCAGTACTTC; CDR3: CAWSRTSGYSYEQYF; V: TRBV30; D: TRBD2; J: TRBJ2-7; size: many
DNA: TGTGCCTGGAGTCCAGGGGAACCTGAAGCTTTCTTT; CDR3: CAWSPGEPEAFF; V: TRBV30; D: -; J: TRBJ1-1; size: -
DNA: TGTGCCACCAGCAGAGAAAGGGGGCCCTATGGCTACACCTTC; CDR3: CATSRERGPYGYTF; V: TRBV15; D: TRBD1; J: TRBJ1-2; size: few
DNA: TGTGCCAGCAGCCCCACCTGGACTAGCGGGAAATACGAGCAGTACTTC; CDR3: CASSPTWTSGKYEQYF; V: TRBV7-2; D: TRBD2; J: TRBJ2-7; size: many
DNA: TGTGCCAGCTCACCACCCGGGGGAGTCTACGAGCAGTACTTC; CDR3: CASSPPGGVYEQYF; V: TRBV18; D: -; J: TRBJ2-7; size: many
DNA: TGCGCCAGCAGCCAAGATTTTAGAAGCTGGGGGCTCGGTGAGACCCAGTACTTC; CDR3: CASSQDFRSWGLGETQYF; V: TRBV4-3; D: -; J: TRBJ2-5; size: few
DNA: TGCAGTGCTTCCTTAGCGGGAGGAGTACTGAATGAGCAGTTCTTC; CDR3: CSASLAGGVLNEQFF; V: TRBV20-1; D: TRBD2; J: TRBJ2-1; size: many
DNA: TGCGCCAGCAGCGCCGCTAGCGGGGGGGAGCATGAGCAGTTCTTC; CDR3: CASSAASGGEHEQFF; V: TRBV5-1; D: TRBD2; J: TRBJ2-1; size: many
DNA: TGTGCCAGCTCACCTGGACTAGCGGGAGGGGGCGAGCAGTACTTC; CDR3: CASSPGLAGGGEQYF; V: TRBV18; D: TRBD2; J: TRBJ2-7; size: many
DNA: TGTGCCAGCAGCTTAGCGAGCGGGGGGCAGTATGGCTACACCTTC; CDR3: CASSLASGGQYGYTF; V: TRBV7-2; D: -; J: TRBJ1-2; size: many
DNA: TGTGCCAGCAGCCCAGCGGCCAGCTTTAATGAAAAACTGTTTTTT; CDR3: CASSPAASFNEKLFF; V: TRBV7-8; D: -; J: TRBJ1-4; size: many
DNA: TGTGCCAGCAGCTTGGACGGGACAGGGGGCCGGGAAGCTTTCTTT; CDR3: CASSLDGTGGREAFF; V: TRBV5-4; D: TRBD1; J: TRBJ1-1; size: -
DNA: TGTGCCACGTTGGGAGGGGTGTCCCAAGAGACCCAGTACTTC; CDR3: CATLGGVSQETQYF; V: TRBV28; D: TRBD2; J: TRBJ2-5; size: many
DNA: TGTGCCAGCAGCCTTATGGGACTAGGGGCGGTGGTTGCCGGGGAGCTGTTTTTT; CDR3: CASSLMGLGAVVAGELFF; V: TRBV12-3/TRBV12-4; D: TRBD2; J: TRBJ2-2; size: many
DNA: TGTGCCAGTAGTTCCCCAGGGGGGTTCACTGAAGCTTTCTTT; CDR3: CASSSPGGFTEAFF; V: TRBV19; D: TRBD1; J: TRBJ1-1; size: many
DNA: TGCAGTCCCGCCTGGAACACTGAAGCTTTCTTT; CDR3: CSPAWNTEAFF; V: TRBV20-1; D: -; J: TRBJ1-1; size: many
DNA: TGTGCCAGCAGTTACTCGTTAAGAGAGAGCACAGATACGCAGTATTTT; CDR3: CASSYSLRESTDTQYF; V: TRBV6-2/TRBV6-3; D: -; J: TRBJ2-3; size: -
DNA: TGTGCCAGCAGTGAAACAGGGGGCTACACCTTC; CDR3: CASSETGGYTF; V: TRBV6-1; D: -; J: TRBJ1-2; size: many
DNA: TGTGCCAGCACACCGGGACAGGGGGAGGTCAATGAGCAGTTCTTC; CDR3: CASTPGQGEVNEQFF; V: TRBV6-2/TRBV6-3; D: TRBD1; J: TRBJ2-1; size: -
DNA: TGTGCCAGCAGTGAAGAGGCTGCAGCCAAAAACATTCAGTACTTC; CDR3: CASSEEAAAKNIQYF; V: TRBV2; D: -; J: TRBJ2-4; size: many
DNA: TGTGCCAGCATCCAACAGACTAGCGGGGGGAACAATGAGCAGTTCTTC; CDR3: CASIQQTSGGNNEQFF; V: TRBV12-3/TRBV12-4; D: TRBD2; J: TRBJ2-1; size: -
DNA: TGTGCCAGCAGTGAGTGGGGGCAAAATGAGCAGTTCTTC; CDR3: CASSEWGQNEQFF; V: TRBV6-4; D: -; J: TRBJ2-1; size: -
DNA: TGTGCCAGCAGTGAAGACCCTAGCGGTACCTACGAGCAGTACTTC; CDR3: CASSEDPSGTYEQYF; V: TRBV6-1; D: TRBD2; J: TRBJ2-7; size: few
DNA: TGTGCCAGCAGTCCTGACGCCAGGGCGTCTAATGAAAAACTGTTTTTT; CDR3: CASSPDARASNEKLFF; V: TRBV6-1; D: -; J: TRBJ1-4; size: few
DNA: TGTGCCGCGGGGAGGTATAGCTCCTACAATGAGCAGTTCTTC; CDR3: CAAGRYSSYNEQFF; V: TRBV10-3; D: -; J: TRBJ2-1; size: many
DNA: TGTGCCAGCAGCGATATCGGGGAGCTGTTTTTT; CDR3: CASSDIGELFF; V: TRBV9; D: -; J: TRBJ2-2; size: -
DNA: TGTGCCAGCAGCACAGTCCGAGATACGCAGTATTTT; CDR3: CASSTVRDTQYF; V: TRBV12-3/TRBV12-4; D: -; J: TRBJ2-3; size: many
DNA: TGTGCCAGCAGTTTGCGGGGGGGAAGCACAGATACGCAGTATTTT; CDR3: CASSLRGGSTDTQYF; V: TRBV28; D: TRBD2; J: TRBJ2-3; size: once
DNA: TGTGCCAGCAGCAACAGGGGAGACTATGGCTACACCTTC; CDR3: CASSNRGDYGYTF; V: TRBV6-2/TRBV6-3; D: TRBD1; J: TRBJ1-2; size: -
DNA: TGTGCCAGCAGTGAAGCCTGGGGGGGGGAGCTGTTTTTT; CDR3: CASSEAWGGELFF; V: TRBV6-1; D: -; J: TRBJ2-2; size: -
DNA: TGTGCCAGTAGTATCGGGGACAGGGTCCAAGAGACCCAGTACTTC; CDR3: CASSIGDRVQETQYF; V: TRBV19; D: TRBD1; J: TRBJ2-5; size: few
DNA: TGTGCCAGCAGATCGGGGGCGGATGAGCAGTTCTTC; CDR3: CASRSGADEQFF; V: TRBV6-2/TRBV6-3; D: -; J: TRBJ2-1; size: many
DNA: TGTGCCAGCAGGGGCGCCGGGACAGGGAGTGAAAAACTGTTTTTT; CDR3: CASRGAGTGSEKLFF; V: TRBV28; D: TRBD1; J: TRBJ1-4; size: many
DNA: TGTGCCAGTAGTTCTTTAGATCCCTCTACGAAGCAGTACTTC; CDR3: CASSSLDPSTKQYF; V: TRBV19; D: -; J: TRBJ2-7; size: -
DNA: TGCGCCAGCAGCTGGGGACAGGGGATGTCCTACGAGCAGTACTTC; CDR3: CASSWGQGMSYEQYF; V: TRBV5-1; D: TRBD1; J: TRBJ2-7; size: -
DNA: TGTGCCAGCAGTGACCGGGAGCTGAATCAGCCCCAGCATTTT; CDR3: CASSDRELNQPQHF; V: TRBV6-1; D: -; J: TRBJ1-5; size: many
DNA: TGTGCCAGCAGTGTCATGAACACTGAAGCTTTCTTT; CDR3: CASSVMNTEAFF; V: TRBV28; D: -; J: TRBJ1-1; size: many
DNA: TGTGCCAGCAGCTCTGGGACAGGTCCTCTTTACGAGCAGTACTTC; CDR3: CASSSGTGPLYEQYF; V: TRBV11-2; D: TRBD1; J: TRBJ2-7; size: many
DNA: TGTGCCAGCAGGCCGGGAATGGCTGAAGCTTTCTTT; CDR3: CASRPGMAEAFF; V: TRBV28; D: -; J: TRBJ1-1; size: many
DNA: TGCGCCAGCAGCCAAGACACGGCGACTGGGCCCCAGCATTTT; CDR3: CASSQDTATGPQHF; V: TRBV4-3; D: -; J: TRBJ1-5; size: few
DNA: TGTGCCAGCAGTTCAGGGACTAGCGGGAACAATGAGCAGTTCTTC; CDR3: CASSSGTSGNNEQFF; V: TRBV27; D: TRBD2; J: TRBJ2-1; size: many
DNA: TGTGCCAGCAGTTTATGGGACAGGGTCGACGAGCAGTACTTC; CDR3: CASSLWDRVDEQYF; V: TRBV27; D: TRBD1; J: TRBJ2-7; size: -
DNA: TGTGCCAGCAGCCACCGGGACAGGGGGTCCAACGAGCAGTACTTC; CDR3: CASSHRDRGSNEQYF; V: TRBV3-1; D: TRBD1; J: TRBJ2-7; size: few
DNA: TGTGCCTGCAGACCGGGACAGGGGTTGAACACTGAAGCTTTCTTT; CDR3: CACRPGQGLNTEAFF; V: TRBV30; D: TRBD1; J: TRBJ1-1; size: -
DNA: TGTGCCAGTACCTCCAGCCCAACTGAGGAGCAGTACTTC; CDR3: CASTSSPTEEQYF; V: TRBV19; D: -; J: TRBJ2-7; size: -
DNA: TGTGCCAGTAGTATCGGCGGGGGCTCCTACAATGAGCAGTTCTTC; CDR3: CASSIGGGSYNEQFF; V: TRBV19; D: TRBD2; J: TRBJ2-1; size: many
DNA: TGTGCCAGCAGCTTAGGAGTGTGGGGACCCATAGAAGCTAGAGATACGCAGTATTTT; CDR3: CASSLGVWGPIEARDTQYF; V: TRBV11-2; D: -; J: TRBJ2-3; size: -
DNA: TGTGCCAGCAGCTTTGGTGGGAGGGGGGCAGATACGCAGTATTTT; CDR3: CASSFGGRGADTQYF; V: TRBV13; D: -; J: TRBJ2-3; size: many
DNA: TGTGCCAGCAGTGAAGGGTGGGGATCGTGGGCCAATCAGCCCCAGCATTTT; CDR3: CASSEGWGSWANQPQHF; V: TRBV6-1; D: -; J: TRBJ1-5; size: -
DNA: TGTGCCAGCAGTCCGTGGATCAACACTGAAGCTTTCTTT; CDR3: CASSPWINTEAFF; V: TRBV6-1; D: -; J: TRBJ1-1; size: many
DNA: TGTGCCAGCAGCCCCCGGACAGGGATACCAGATACGCAGTATTTT; CDR3: CASSPRTGIPDTQYF; V: TRBV9; D: TRBD1; J: TRBJ2-3; size: few
DNA: TGCGCCAGCAGTGAGTCGCAACTGACAGGGCAGAATGAAAAACTGTTTTTT; CDR3: CASSESQLTGQNEKLFF; V: TRBV10-1; D: TRBD1; J: TRBJ1-4; size: -